This T cell receptor beta chain comes out of a study of CD8+ T cells in alopecia areata. Study-wide background: Patients in the treated group were given tofacitinib by mouth, 5 to 10 mg twice a day. A 6-month off-drug phase came after tofacitinib, which had lasted 6 to 18 months.

Comments on this clone: What it binds is unknown.

Isolated RNA was reverse transcribed into cDNA used as the sequencing template. Sequencing used immunoSEQ multiplex PCR; TCRdb keeps in-frame clones, though not all of them. This sample yields a few hundred thousand clones, of which around 65% are seen a single time; 1% to 1.5% belongs to the top ten. This CDR3 is built from 14 residues. The V end was cut by 3 bases, the J end by 7 bases, with 15 bases between. Germline V gene sequence: CDR1 MNHEY, CDR2 SMNVEV (reference sequence). Study-wide results and caveats: In scalp, tofacitinib significantly decreased clonality and expanded CD8+ clones among the top 100.

Treatment specified: oral pan-JAK inhibitor, 5-10 mg twice daily. Sorted out of PBMCs were CD4+ T cells and CD8+ T cells. The receptor's source is a human donor with alopecia areata. V is TRBV27 and J is TRBJ1-1; D not resolved. The sample was CD4+ T cells sorted from blood, taken at week 44, from a patient treated with tofacitinib. CDR3 in amino acids: CASSLYRRSGEAFF. DNA of the CDR3: TGTGCCAGCAGTTTGTACCGCAGGTCGGGTGAAGCTTTCTTT.